The entry that follows covers one T cell receptor (beta chain) sequence. Its antigen is still unknown. Ophthalmopathy donors' eye disease showed moderate-to-severe activity, CAS of at least 3, NOSPECS of at least 4 and duration under 3 months. Roughly 10 ml of fresh blood yielded the PBMCs by density gradient. The source of the sample is a study of Graves' ophthalmopathy and Graves' hyperthyroidism. At the level of the study: Investigators collected peripheral blood at initial diagnosis, before any treatment was given. Study-wide results and limits: The blood repertoire also included most expanded thyroid clonotypes above 0.001 frequency.

This CDR3 has 14 amino acids. CDR1 is MDHEN, CDR2 SYDVKM, per germline. The junction had 5 bases not matched to a gene; V was cut back by 5 bases and J by 5 bases. RNA transcripts served as template for amplifying TCR beta CDR3 sequences. The first-round RT-PCR employed HTBI primers together with the Qiagen OneStep RT-PCR kit. A multiplex PCR was then performed as the second round. TCRdb independently ran MiXCR on the multiplex PCR reads; one entry per CDR3 protein. The sample includes under 400,000 distinct CDR3 sequences, 15% to 20% of them seen just once. The sequenced sample consisted of peripheral blood. The chain uses TRBV28 and TRBJ2-7; 11 bases are a match to TRBD1. The origin of this receptor is an adult man with Graves' ophthalmopathy. The CDR3 loop is CASSQRTGGNEQYF. CDR3 sequence (DNA): TGTGCCAGCAGTCAGCGGACAGGGGGCAACGAGCAGTACTTC.